The clone carrying this T cell receptor (beta chain) was seen at least ten times. Its antigen is still unknown. CDR3 length: 14 amino acids. Looked up from germline, CDR1 is SEHNR and CDR2 is FQNEAQ (reference sequence). Between the trimmed V and J ends, which lost 5 bases and 2 bases, there was a span of 11 bases. This record belongs to a study of beta chain features in type 1 diabetes. Every isolated RNA sample was fully reverse transcribed, so sequencing captured expressed TCRB transcripts. Clones were read by immunoSEQ multiplex PCR, and TCRdb kept only the in-frame ones, dropping some. The sample has about 190,000 clones; approximately 7.9% are singletons. Using CD45RO/CCR7/CD25/CD127/CD95/CD27, CD4+ naive, central memory, regulatory and stem cell-like memory cells were sorted. General study findings and limits: The study found that naive, central memory and Treg TCRB repertoires appeared more similar in patients than in healthy donors. In these data, an HLA type influence on TCRB rearrangement remained unresolved. PCR might favor shorter templates, equally in patients and controls. Type 1 diabetes patients had moderately but significantly shorter TCRB CDR3s in all four CD4+ subsets.

The receptor comes from a young man with type 1 diabetes. Input material: central memory CD4+ T cells from blood. The rearrangement uses TRBV7-9 and TRBJ2-3; maybe TRBD1 (6 bases). Written as DNA, the CDR3 is TGTGCCAGCAGCCGACAGGCTACCACAGATACGCAGTATTTT. Protein: CASSRQATTDTQYF.